The T cell receptor (beta chain) described here comes from a study of beta chain features in type 1 diabetes. Overall study findings and caveats: When VDJ junctions were examined, type 1 diabetes patients showed fewer insertions and more deletions.

Only one heparinised blood draw was taken per donor, and its volume averaged approximately 100 mL. Sorting that relied on CD45RO/CCR7/CD25/CD127/CD95/CD27 yielded CD4+ naive, central memory, regulatory and stem cell-like memory cells. Notes on this clone: Its specificity is unknown.

The germline V gene has CDR1 SEHNR and CDR2 FQNEAQ (reference sequence). Trimming took off 8 bases at V and 1 base at J, with 13 bases between the two ends. This CDR3 is 14 amino acids long. What was sequenced were expressed TCRB transcripts, since all of the isolated RNA had been reverse transcribed. Sequencing was performed with immunoSEQ multiplex PCR; in TCRdb, only in-frame clones are kept and a portion is missing. The sample consists of fewer than 550,000 clones, approximately 10% of them appearing once. The receptor was derived from a woman under 30 in good health. The sample comprised naive CD4+ T cells from blood. The V gene is TRBV7-9, the J gene TRBJ2-3, with D unresolved. CDR3 sequence (DNA): TGTGCCAGCGCATCAGGTTGGGGCACAGATACGCAGTATTTT. It translates to CASASGWGTDTQYF.